This entry concerns a single TCR beta chain. As yet, its antigen is unknown. V gave up 1 base and J gave up 7 bases; unmatched junction bases: 4. The CDR3 consists of 13 residues. The germline V gene encodes CDR1 SGHTA and CDR2 FQGNSA. The source of the sample is a study of T cell repertoires in cytomegalovirus infection. Study as a whole: Both a matching HLA type and CMV infection were indicated by public TCR beta signatures.

TCRdb used MiXCR to reprocess the reads, holding one entry per CDR3 protein. The data hold roughly 51,000 distinct CDR3 sequences, with 20% observed a single time. The chain combines TRBV7-2 with TRBJ2-7; TRBD1 matches 7 bases. The TCR sequence derives from a human donor in good health (CMV status not recorded). Some clones in this sample may be carry-over from other donors' samples. The specimen was CD8+ T cells from cultured PBMCs, collected from culture after CMV antigen stimulation. CDR3 in DNA: TGTGCCAGCAGCTTAGAGGGGGCGAGGGAGCAGTACTTC. It encodes CASSLEGAREQYF.